The 32 T cell receptor beta chains given below trace back to one sample, sequenced in a study of T cells expressing NK-cell markers (dated by TCRdb to the early 2020s). The library was built by means of 5' RACE. Data came from an Illumina HiSeq 2000. Once TCRdb had reprocessed the reads, it stored one entry per CDR3 protein sequence and supplied no DNA. The sample's table lists a count of about 460,000 distinct CDR3 sequences. The ten biggest clones cover about 1.5% of the sample. Sequencing input: blood T cells: a sorted CD56 or NKG2C T cell subset, CD4+ or CD8+ T cells, or bulk PBMC T cells (not recorded which). Receptors were obtained from a woman aged 45-59 years in good health. Donor details come from another sample of the same person, matched by shared clones.

V gene TRBV6-5 combines with J gene TRBJ2-1; checking the TCRdb D call of TRBD2 is not possible without DNA. Looked up from germline, CDR1 is MNHEY and CDR2 is SVGAGI. This CDR3 is built from 17 residues. Here the CDR3 reads CASSYSGGRAGSNEQFF.

The rearrangement uses TRBV5-6 and TRBJ1-4. Germline CDR1 SGHDT, CDR2 YYEEEE. This CDR3 region has 14 residues. This chain's CDR3 is CASSLVSESEKLFF. Complete variable domain (other parts from reference TRBV5-6 and TRBJ1-4): DAGVTQSPTHLIKTRGQQVTLRCSPKSGHDTVSWYQQALGQGPQFIFQYYEEEERQRGNFPDRFSGHQFPNYSSELNVNALLLGDSALYLCASSLVSESEKLFFGSGTQLSVL.

V and J are TRBV5-6 and TRBJ2-7. Germline V lookup: CDR1 SGHDT, CDR2 YYEEEE. There are 15 residues in the CDR3. CDR3 sequence reads: CASSLPSAEPYEQYF. Variable domain in full (rest from reference TRBV5-6 and TRBJ2-7): DAGVTQSPTHLIKTRGQQVTLRCSPKSGHDTVSWYQQALGQGPQFIFQYYEEEERQRGNFPDRFSGHQFPNYSSELNVNALLLGDSALYLCASSLPSAEPYEQYFGPGTRLTVT.

This sequence joins TRBV12-3 or TRBV12-4 and TRBJ2-7; TCRdb calls TRBD2, which cannot be checked without DNA. The CDR3 has 15 amino acids. CDR3 protein: CASSPSGTSPYEQYF.

V usage is TRBV4-1 and J usage is TRBJ2-3. CDR3 length equals 14 residues. The germline V gene has CDR1 MGHRA and CDR2 YSYEKL. CDR3 residues: CASSQEGGVDTQYF.

The genes are TRBV29-1 and TRBJ2-5; TCRdb designates TRBD1, a call that cannot be tested without DNA. The germline gives CDR1 SQVTM, CDR2 ANQGSEA. CDR3 length: 11 amino acids. This CDR3 reads CSGQLQETQYF.

V is TRBV2 and J is TRBJ1-5; TCRdb's D call, TRBD1, is unchecked because there is no DNA. The CDR3 totals 17 residues. Germline values: CDR1 SNHLY, CDR2 FYNNEI. This CDR3 reads CASIESPGQGASQPQHF. The full variable domain, with the rest looked up from reference TRBV2 and TRBJ1-5, is EPEVTQTPSHQVTQMGQEVILRCVPISNHLYFYWYRQILGQKVEFLVSFYNNEISEKSEIFDDQFSVERPDGSNFTLKIRSTKLEDSAMYFCASIESPGQGASQPQHFGDGTRLSIL.

The rearrangement uses TRBV12-3 or TRBV12-4 and TRBJ2-6. The CDR3 consists of 13 residues. The chain's CDR3 is CASSISQANVLTF.

The rearrangement links TRBV11-2 to TRBJ2-5; TCRdb picks TRBD2, but there is no DNA to check that call. The CDR3 loop spans 17 amino acids. Per the germline V gene, CDR1 is SGHAT and CDR2 is FQNNGV. This CDR3 is CASSLTTGLAGGETQYF.

The gene calls are TRBV4-2 and TRBJ2-5; the D call of TRBD1 rests on TCRdb alone, since no DNA is present to check it. This CDR3 is 14 amino acids long. CDR1 is LGHNA and CDR2 is YNFKEQ in the germline V gene. The CDR3 region is CASSQAPGGGTQYF.

V gene TRBV7-9 combines with J gene TRBJ1-5; the D call of TRBD1 rests on TCRdb alone, since no DNA is present to check it. Germline V gene lookup returns CDR1 SEHNR and CDR2 FQNEAQ (reference sequence). This CDR3 comprises 16 residues. CDR3 amino acids: CASSHPPGQLNQPQHF.

CDR3 amino acids: CASSYIGINTGELFF. The rearrangement joins TRBV6-5 to TRBJ2-2. The CDR3 sequence is 15 residues long. The germline V gene has CDR1 MNHEY and CDR2 SVGAGI.

CDR3: CSAPTASKTSGISTDTQYF. The rearrangement links TRBV20-1 to TRBJ2-3; TCRdb picks TRBD2, but there is no DNA to check that call. Germline values: CDR1 DFQATT, CDR2 SNEGSKA (reference sequence). CDR3 length: 19 residues.

V usage is TRBV5-1 and J usage is TRBJ2-7; TCRdb's D gene call, TRBD1, goes unchecked for lack of DNA. CDR3 length equals 14 residues. CDR1 is SGHRS and CDR2 is YFSETQ in the germline V gene. The CDR3 sequence is CASSLEGAHYEQYF.

The chain employs TRBV24-1 and TRBJ1-2. Germline-derived CDR1 and CDR2 are KGHDR and SFDVKD. The CDR3 is 14 amino acids. The CDR3 protein is CATSDRFANYGYTF.

This chain joins TRBV12-3 or TRBV12-4 and TRBJ2-5; TCRdb's D call, TRBD2, is unchecked because there is no DNA. The CDR3 contains 13 residues. CDR3: CASTGSSWETQYF.

The chain uses TRBV5-1 and TRBJ1-1. The CDR3 runs 14 residues. Germline CDR1 reads SGHRS; CDR2 reads YFSETQ. CDR3 loop: CASSFAREGTEAFF.

The gene calls are TRBV11-1 and TRBJ1-1. The CDR3 covers 13 residues. Germline loops: CDR1 SGHAT, CDR2 FQDESV (reference sequence). Here the CDR3 reads CASSPRALHEAFF. Combining the CDR3 with reference TRBV11-1 and TRBJ1-1 gives the whole variable domain EAEVAQSPRYKITEKSQAVAFWCDPISGHATLYWYRQILGQGPELLVQFQDESVVDDSQLPKDRFSAERLKGVDSTLKIQPAELGDSAMYLCASSPRALHEAFFGQGTRLTVV.

CDR3 loop: CASSLLGLGRGADTQYF. The rearrangement uses TRBV5-1 and TRBJ2-3; the D gene TCRdb calls, TRBD2, cannot be checked with no DNA. Germline-derived CDR1 and CDR2 are SGHRS and YFSETQ. The CDR3 has 17 amino acids.

The rearrangement links TRBV12-3 or TRBV12-4 to TRBJ2-5; TCRdb gives TRBD2 as the D gene, but with no DNA this cannot be confirmed. This CDR3 is built from 14 residues. Here the CDR3 reads CASSPSGRAGTQYF.

The genes are TRBV30 and TRBJ1-4; TCRdb outputs TRBD1, but without DNA this stays unchecked. Germline assignment: CDR1 GTSNPN and CDR2 SVGIG (reference sequence). CDR3 length equals 14 residues. CDR3 in amino acids: CAWTLQGTNEKLFF.

V usage is TRBV9 and J usage is TRBJ2-5; TCRdb's assignment of TRBD2 cannot be checked, as there is no DNA. Germline CDR1 SGDLS, CDR2 YYNGEE. The CDR3 has 14 residues. This CDR3 reads CASAAGLALETQYF.

The CDR3 loop is CASRKDRGHEQYF. The chain couples TRBV7-2 to TRBJ2-7; TCRdb indicates TRBD1, and absent DNA this call remains unverified. CDR3 length: 13 residues. Germline assignment: CDR1 SGHTA and CDR2 FQGNSA.

The chain joins TRBV5-1 to TRBJ2-1; the D call from TCRdb, TRBD2, cannot be confirmed without DNA. In germline, CDR1 is SGHRS, CDR2 YFSETQ. The CDR3 is 16 residues long. The CDR3 here is CASSLALGLAYNEQFF.

The J gene is TRBJ1-2, the V gene TRBV5-1; the TRBD1 assignment by TCRdb is unverifiable without DNA. In germline, CDR1 is SGHRS, CDR2 YFSETQ. The CDR3 loop spans 13 amino acids. The CDR3 here is CAIRTGGDHGYTF.

The chain is built from TRBV11-3 and TRBJ1-2; the D call from TCRdb, TRBD1, cannot be confirmed without DNA. This CDR3 has 13 residues. CDR1 and CDR2 (germline): SGHNT, YENEEA. CDR3 sequence: CASSLVPQGSYTF.

V is TRBV12-3 or TRBV12-4 and J is TRBJ2-2; TCRdb's D call of TRBD2 is untestable without DNA. This CDR3 has 16 residues. This chain's CDR3 is CASSFMAGGRTGELFF.

The chain recombines TRBV20-1 with TRBJ1-5; with no DNA, the TCRdb D assignment of TRBD1 cannot be verified. CDR3 length equals 17 residues. The V gene's germline CDR1 is DFQATT and CDR2 SNEGSKA (reference sequence). CDR3 in amino acids: CSARGPPRQGMRKPQHF.

The chain carries TRBV7-9 and TRBJ2-1; no DNA is available, so the TRBD2 call from TCRdb remains unchecked. The germline gives CDR1 SEHNR, CDR2 FQNEAQ (reference sequence). This CDR3 contains 13 residues. CDR3 sequence: CASSLSPRNEQFF.

The CDR3 is CASSLPTGAGEAFF. The V gene is TRBV5-1, the J gene TRBJ1-1; TCRdb's D call of TRBD1 is untestable without DNA. CDR1 and CDR2 from the germline V gene are SGHRS and YFSETQ. The CDR3 runs 14 residues.

V usage is TRBV6-1 and J usage is TRBJ1-1; TCRdb reports TRBD1, a call that lacks DNA to check it against. Germline CDR1 is MNHNS and CDR2 is SASEGT. This CDR3 is built from 14 residues. The CDR3 is CASSEEMRGSEAFF.

The chain links TRBV20-1 to TRBJ2-7; without DNA, the TCRdb call of TRBD2 cannot be checked. The CDR3 is 15 residues long. CDR1 is DFQATT and CDR2 is SNEGSKA in the germline V gene (reference sequence). The CDR3 sequence is CSAREPLAGRYEQYF.